This TCR beta chain was sequenced in a study of vaccination effects on CD4 cells after COVID-19. Study overall: A couple of convalescent patients provided samples 16 days and one week prevaccination. Notes on the study in general: Marked clonal contraction was seen in infection- and vaccine-induced clones late after vaccination. Convalescent patients numbered few in the study; early post-infection timepoints were missing entirely.

Before sequencing, viral peptide pools were used by the ViraFEST assay to expand antigen-specific CD4+ T cells. Following culture for approximately ten days, CD4+ T cells were isolated. The person had PCR-confirmed SARS-CoV-2 infection between March and December 2020. V shed 4 bases and J shed 3 bases, with 22 bases lying between them. The CDR3 extends over 17 amino acids. Germline V gene sequence: CDR1 LGHNA, CDR2 YSLEER. Some clones are missing from TCRdb's copy, which holds only in-frame ones; the method was immunoSEQ multiplex PCR. Of tens of thousands of clones in the sample, nearly 75% were seen once. Points on this clone: Its antigen remains unknown.

The V and J genes are TRBV4-3 and TRBJ2-7, with D possibly matching TRBD2 (5 bases). The clonotype originates from a human donor who had a prior SARS-CoV-2 infection. Specimen: CD4+ T cells from PBMCs cultured with a peptide pool, collected before COVID-19 vaccination. The CDR3 loop is CASSRKRFGEGDYEQYF. DNA for the CDR3: TGCGCCAGCAGCCGAAAACGCTTCGGCGAGGGAGACTACGAGCAGTACTTC.